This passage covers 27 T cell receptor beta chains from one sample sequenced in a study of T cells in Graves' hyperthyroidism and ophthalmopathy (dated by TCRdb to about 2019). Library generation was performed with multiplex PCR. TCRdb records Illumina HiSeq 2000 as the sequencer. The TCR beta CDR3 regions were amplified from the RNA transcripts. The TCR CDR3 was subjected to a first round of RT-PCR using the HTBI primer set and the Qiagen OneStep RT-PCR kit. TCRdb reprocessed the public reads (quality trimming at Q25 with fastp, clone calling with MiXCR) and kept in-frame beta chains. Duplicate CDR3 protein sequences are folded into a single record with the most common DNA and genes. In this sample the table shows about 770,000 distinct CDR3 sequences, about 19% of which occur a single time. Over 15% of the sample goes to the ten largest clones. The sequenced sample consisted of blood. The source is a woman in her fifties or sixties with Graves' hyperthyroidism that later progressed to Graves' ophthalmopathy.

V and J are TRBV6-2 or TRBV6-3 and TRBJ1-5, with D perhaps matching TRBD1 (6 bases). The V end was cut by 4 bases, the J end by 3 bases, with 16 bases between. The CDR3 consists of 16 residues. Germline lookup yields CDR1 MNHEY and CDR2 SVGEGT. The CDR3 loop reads CASSSGTQRINQPQHF. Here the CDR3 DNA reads TGTGCCAGCAGTTCTGGGACACAGAGAATCAATCAGCCCCAGCATTTT.

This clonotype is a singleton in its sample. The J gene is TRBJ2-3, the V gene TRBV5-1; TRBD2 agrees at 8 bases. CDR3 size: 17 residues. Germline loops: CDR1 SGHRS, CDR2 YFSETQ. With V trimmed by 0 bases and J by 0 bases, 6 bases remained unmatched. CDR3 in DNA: TGCGCCAGCAGCTTGGGTGGTAGCGGGGATAGCACAGATACGCAGTATTTT. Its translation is CASSLGGSGDSTDTQYF.

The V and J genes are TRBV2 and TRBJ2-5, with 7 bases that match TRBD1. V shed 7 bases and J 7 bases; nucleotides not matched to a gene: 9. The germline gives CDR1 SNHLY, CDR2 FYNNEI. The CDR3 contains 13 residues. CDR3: CASTAVTGWTQYF. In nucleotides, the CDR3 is TGTGCCAGCACAGCCGTGACAGGGTGGACCCAGTACTTC.

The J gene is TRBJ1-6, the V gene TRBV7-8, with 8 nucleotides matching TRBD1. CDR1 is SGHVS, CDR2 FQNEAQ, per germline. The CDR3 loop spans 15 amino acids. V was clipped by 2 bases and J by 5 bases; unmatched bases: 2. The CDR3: CASSLSGQDNSPLHF. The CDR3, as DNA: TGTGCCAGCAGCTTATCGGGACAGGATAATTCACCCCTCCACTTT.

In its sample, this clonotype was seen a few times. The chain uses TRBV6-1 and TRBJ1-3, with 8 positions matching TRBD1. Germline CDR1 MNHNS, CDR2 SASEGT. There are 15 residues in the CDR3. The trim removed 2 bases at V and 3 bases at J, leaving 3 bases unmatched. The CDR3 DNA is TGTGCCAGCAGTGAAAGGGACAGGCGTGGAAACACCATATATTTT. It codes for CASSERDRRGNTIYF.

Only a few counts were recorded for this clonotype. CDR3 in DNA: TGTGCCAGCAGCCCCATTTTTGACACCCCAGAGCAAGAGACCCAGTACTTC. It yields the protein CASSPIFDTPEQETQYF. The rearrangement uses TRBV7-9 and TRBJ2-5, with no clear D. The V end was cut by 5 bases, the J end by 2 bases, with 21 bases between. From germline, CDR1 is SEHNR and CDR2 FQNEAQ (reference sequence). This CDR3 has 17 residues.

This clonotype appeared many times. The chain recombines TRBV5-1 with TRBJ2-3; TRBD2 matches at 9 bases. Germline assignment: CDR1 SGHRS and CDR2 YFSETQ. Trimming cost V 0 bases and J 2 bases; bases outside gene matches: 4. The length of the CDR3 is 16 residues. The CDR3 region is CASSLGLAVATDTQYF. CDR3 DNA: TGCGCCAGCAGCTTGGGACTAGCGGTTGCCACAGATACGCAGTATTTT.

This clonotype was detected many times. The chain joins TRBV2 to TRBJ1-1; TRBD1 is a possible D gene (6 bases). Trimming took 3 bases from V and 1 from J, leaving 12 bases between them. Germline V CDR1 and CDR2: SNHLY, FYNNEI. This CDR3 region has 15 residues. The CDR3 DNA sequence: TGTGCCAGCAGTGAGGGGGCAGAGGGGAACACTGAAGCTTTCTTT. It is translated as CASSEGAEGNTEAFF.

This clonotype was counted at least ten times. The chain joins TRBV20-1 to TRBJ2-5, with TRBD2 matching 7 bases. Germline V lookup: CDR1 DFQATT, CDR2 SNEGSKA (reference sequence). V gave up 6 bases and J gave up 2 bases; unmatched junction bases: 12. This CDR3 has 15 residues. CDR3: CSASRGGGRQETQYF. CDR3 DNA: TGCAGTGCCAGCCGGGGCGGGGGACGACAAGAGACCCAGTACTTC.

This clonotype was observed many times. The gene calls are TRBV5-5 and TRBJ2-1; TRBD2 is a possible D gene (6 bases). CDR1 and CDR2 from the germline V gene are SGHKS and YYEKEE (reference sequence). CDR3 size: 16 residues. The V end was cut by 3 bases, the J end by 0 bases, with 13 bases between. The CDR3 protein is CASSWRAEASYNEQFF. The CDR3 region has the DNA TGTGCCAGCAGCTGGAGGGCAGAGGCCTCCTACAATGAGCAGTTCTTC.

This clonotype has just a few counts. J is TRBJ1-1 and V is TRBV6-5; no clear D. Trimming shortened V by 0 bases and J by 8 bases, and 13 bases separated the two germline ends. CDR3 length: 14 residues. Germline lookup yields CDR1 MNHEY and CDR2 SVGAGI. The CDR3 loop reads CASSYSSRWSEAFF. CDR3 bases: TGTGCCAGCAGTTACTCGAGCCGGTGGTCGGAAGCTTTCTTT.

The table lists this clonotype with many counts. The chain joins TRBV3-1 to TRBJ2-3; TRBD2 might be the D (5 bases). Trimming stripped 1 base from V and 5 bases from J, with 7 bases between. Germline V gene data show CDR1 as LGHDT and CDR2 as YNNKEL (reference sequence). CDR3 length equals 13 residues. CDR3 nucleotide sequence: TGTGCCAGCAGCCAAGGCGAGGGAGATACGCAGTATTTT. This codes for CASSQGEGDTQYF.

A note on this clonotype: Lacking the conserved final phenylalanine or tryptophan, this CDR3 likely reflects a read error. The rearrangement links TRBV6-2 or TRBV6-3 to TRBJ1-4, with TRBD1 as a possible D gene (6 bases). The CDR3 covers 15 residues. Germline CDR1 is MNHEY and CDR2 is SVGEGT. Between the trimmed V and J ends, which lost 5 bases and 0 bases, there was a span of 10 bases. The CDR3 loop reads CASSPGHSTNEKLFL. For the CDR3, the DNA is TGTGCCAGCAGTCCGGGACACTCAACTAATGAAAAACTGTTTCTT.

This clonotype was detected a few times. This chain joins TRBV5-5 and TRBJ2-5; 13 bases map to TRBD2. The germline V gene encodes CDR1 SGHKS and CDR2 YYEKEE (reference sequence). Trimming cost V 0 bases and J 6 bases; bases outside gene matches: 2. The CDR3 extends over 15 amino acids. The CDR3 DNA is TGTGCCAGCAGCTTGGATGGGACTAGCGGGAAGACCCAGTACTTC. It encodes CASSLDGTSGKTQYF. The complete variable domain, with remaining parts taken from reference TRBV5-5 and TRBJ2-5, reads DAGVTQSPTHLIKTRGQQVTLRCSPISGHKSVSWYQQVLGQGPQFIFQYYEKEERGRGNFPDRFSARQFPNYSSELNVNALLLGDSALYLCASSLDGTSGKTQYFGPGTRLLVL.

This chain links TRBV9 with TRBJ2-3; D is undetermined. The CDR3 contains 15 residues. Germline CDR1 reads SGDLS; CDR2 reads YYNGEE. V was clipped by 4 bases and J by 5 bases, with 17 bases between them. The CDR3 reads CASSPVSWVGDTQYF. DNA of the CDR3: TGTGCCAGCAGCCCCGTTTCTTGGGTAGGAGATACGCAGTATTTT.

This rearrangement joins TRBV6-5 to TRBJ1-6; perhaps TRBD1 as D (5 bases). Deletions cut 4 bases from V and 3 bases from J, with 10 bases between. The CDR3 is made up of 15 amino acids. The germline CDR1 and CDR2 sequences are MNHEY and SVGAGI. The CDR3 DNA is TGTGCCAGCAGTTCCGGGACGTTCTATAATTCACCCCTCCACTTT. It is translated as CASSSGTFYNSPLHF.

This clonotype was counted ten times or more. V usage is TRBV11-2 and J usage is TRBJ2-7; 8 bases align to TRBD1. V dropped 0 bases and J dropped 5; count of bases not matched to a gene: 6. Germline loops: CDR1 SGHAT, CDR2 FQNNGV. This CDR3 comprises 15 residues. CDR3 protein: CASSLDRQGRHEQYF. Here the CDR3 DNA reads TGTGCCAGCAGCTTAGACAGACAGGGGAGACACGAGCAGTACTTC.

CDR3 sequence: CSASTAESGPFSNEQFF. The CDR3 DNA sequence: TGCAGTGCATCGACAGCGGAGAGCGGCCCATTCTCCAATGAGCAGTTCTTC. J is TRBJ2-1 and V is TRBV20-1; D could derive from TRBD1 or TRBD2 (5 bases each). The CDR3 spans 17 residues. Germline V gene data show CDR1 as DFQATT and CDR2 as SNEGSKA (reference sequence). V was trimmed by 6 bases and J by 6 bases, leaving 27 bases between them.

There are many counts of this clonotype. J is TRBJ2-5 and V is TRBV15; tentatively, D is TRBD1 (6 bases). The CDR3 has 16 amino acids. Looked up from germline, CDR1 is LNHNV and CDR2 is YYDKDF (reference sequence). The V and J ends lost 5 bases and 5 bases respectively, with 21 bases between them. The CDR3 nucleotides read TGTGCCACCAGCGCGCCGAGGACAGCCAAAAGGGAGACCCAGTACTTC. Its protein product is CATSAPRTAKRETQYF.

The CDR3 loop is CASSTSTGYSTDTQYF. DNA of the CDR3: TGTGCCAGTAGTACCTCGACAGGCTATAGCACAGATACGCAGTATTTT. This chain connects TRBV19 to TRBJ2-3; tentatively, D is TRBD1 (6 bases). Trimming took 4 bases from V and 0 from J, leaving 14 bases between them. The germline gives CDR1 LNHDA, CDR2 SQIVND (reference sequence). This CDR3 comprises 16 residues.

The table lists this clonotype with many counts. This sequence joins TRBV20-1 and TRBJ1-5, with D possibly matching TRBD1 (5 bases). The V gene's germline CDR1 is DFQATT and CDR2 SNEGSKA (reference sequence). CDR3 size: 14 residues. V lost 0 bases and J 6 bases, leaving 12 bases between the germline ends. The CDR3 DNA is TGCAGTGCTAGAGATGGCACAGGCAGTCAGCCCCAGCATTTT. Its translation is CSARDGTGSQPQHF.

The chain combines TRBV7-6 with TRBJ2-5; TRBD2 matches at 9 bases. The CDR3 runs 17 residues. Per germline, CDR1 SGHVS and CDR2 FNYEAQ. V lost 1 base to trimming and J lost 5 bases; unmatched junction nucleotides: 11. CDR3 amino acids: CASSLEASGALEETQYF. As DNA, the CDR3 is TGTGCCAGCAGCTTAGAAGCTAGCGGGGCATTGGAGGAGACCCAGTACTTC.

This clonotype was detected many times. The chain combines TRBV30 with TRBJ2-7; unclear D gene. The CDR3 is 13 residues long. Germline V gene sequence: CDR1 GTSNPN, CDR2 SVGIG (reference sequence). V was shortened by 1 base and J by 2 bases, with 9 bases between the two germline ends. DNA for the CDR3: TGTGCCTGGAGTGGACTGAGCCCCTACGAGCAGTACTTC. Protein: CAWSGLSPYEQYF.

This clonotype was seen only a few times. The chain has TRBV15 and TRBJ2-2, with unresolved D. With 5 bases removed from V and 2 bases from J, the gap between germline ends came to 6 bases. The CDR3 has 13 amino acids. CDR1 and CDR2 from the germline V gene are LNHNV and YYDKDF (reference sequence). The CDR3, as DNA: TGTGCCACCAGCGGGTTCAACACCGGGGAGCTGTTTTTT. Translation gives CATSGFNTGELFF.

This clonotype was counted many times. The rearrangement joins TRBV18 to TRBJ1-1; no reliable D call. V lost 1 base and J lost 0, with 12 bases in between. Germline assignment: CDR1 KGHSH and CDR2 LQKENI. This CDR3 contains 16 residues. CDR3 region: CASSPLLTGVNTEAFF. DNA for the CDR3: TGTGCCAGCTCACCACTTCTGACTGGGGTGAACACTGAAGCTTTCTTT.

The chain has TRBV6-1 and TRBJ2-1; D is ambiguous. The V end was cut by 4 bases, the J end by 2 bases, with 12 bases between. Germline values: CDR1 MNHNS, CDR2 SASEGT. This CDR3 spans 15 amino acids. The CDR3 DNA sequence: TGTGCCAGCAGTGGGAATCCATTTACCTACAATGAGCAGTTCTTC. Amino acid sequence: CASSGNPFTYNEQFF.

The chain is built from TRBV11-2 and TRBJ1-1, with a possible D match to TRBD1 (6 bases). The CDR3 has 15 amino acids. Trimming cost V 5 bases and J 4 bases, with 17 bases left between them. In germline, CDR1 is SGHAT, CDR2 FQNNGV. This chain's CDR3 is CASSAVTRGSTEAFF. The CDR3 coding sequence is TGTGCCAGCAGCGCAGTAACAAGGGGGAGCACTGAAGCTTTCTTT.